This T cell receptor beta chain was captured in a study of memory CD4+ T cells and cytomegalovirus serostatus. As for the study in general: Donors were healthy Belgian adults, 10 or so CMV seropositive and roughly 25 seronegative.

There are a few counts of this clone. The CDR3 covers 12 residues. The V end was cut by 4 bases, the J end by 10 bases, with 13 bases between. Germline V CDR1 and CDR2: MNHEY, SVGAGI. The sort gate was single viable CD3+CD4+CD8-CD45RO+ cells for memory CD4+ T cells. This table comes from immunoSEQ multiplex PCR, and its TCRdb copy is limited to in-frame clones, with some not included. The data show approximately 53,000 clones, with about 79% seen just once and under 0.65% held by the top ten. This sequence joins TRBV6-5 and TRBJ1-1; D remains ambiguous. The TCR originated in an adult in good health and CMV-seronegative. Material: memory CD4+ T cells from blood. In DNA form, the CDR3 reads TGTGCCAGCAGTTTCTCCGGAGAGGTAGCTTTCTTT. Its translation: CASSFSGEVAFF.